This T cell receptor beta chain was obtained from a study of blood T cell repertoires in COVID-19. As for the study in general: Acute-phase and convalescent COVID-19 samples originated in the United States, Italy and Spain. Sources were T cells, B-cell-depleted T cells, or PBMCs; the material itself was cDNA or gDNA.

The germline V and J ends were trimmed by 2 bases and 13 bases, with 11 bases remaining between them. The V gene's germline CDR1 is MNHNS and CDR2 SASEGT. This CDR3 is built from 11 residues. Original analysis: Amplification of reference gene primers provided the estimated nucleated cell counts. Generated by immunoSEQ multiplex PCR, the TCRdb table keeps only in-frame clones and is missing some. The DNA was the basis for D and trimming; V, J and clone size are from that table. The sample holds around 250,000 clones, about 86% seen once. Sequencing was done on a sample of peripheral blood. This TCR came from a man aged 80 or over with acute or convalescent COVID-19. The chain is built from TRBV6-1 and TRBJ1-2; D possibly corresponds to TRBD1 (6 bases). The CDR3 region is CASSERGAVTF. The CDR3, as DNA: TGTGCCAGCAGTGAACGGGGGGCTGTCACCTTC.